These 17 T cell receptor beta chains originate from one sample sequenced in a study of OX40 agonist ivuxolimab in advanced cancers. Clones were sequenced by immunoSEQ multiplex PCR, and TCRdb holds only the in-frame ones, with some missing. The table lists 65,000 to 95,000 clones, around 86% of them singletons. The material sequenced was CD4+ or CD8+ T cells sorted from blood, taken in a trial of the OX40 agonist ivuxolimab. The receptors stem from an adult with an advanced solid tumor such as melanoma, head and neck, liver or kidney cancer.

The rearrangement links TRBV28 to TRBJ2-7; D gene unclear. Germline CDR1 reads MDHEN; CDR2 reads SYDVKM. The CDR3 is 12 amino acids. V was shortened by 5 bases and J by 3 bases, with 8 bases between the two germline ends. The CDR3 nucleotides are TGTGCCAGCAGTCCCCTGGGCTACGAGCAGTACTTC. Its protein is CASSPLGYEQYF.

This clone was picked up one time. The chain couples TRBV7-3 to TRBJ2-2; 8 bases agree with TRBD2. Per germline, CDR1 SGHTA and CDR2 FQGTGA. J gave up 4 bases and V 2 bases, and 3 bases lay outside the gene matches. The CDR3 is 15 residues long. Here the CDR3 DNA reads TGTGCCAGCAGCTTAGGGACTAGTGTCACCGGGGAGCTGTTTTTT. Amino acid sequence: CASSLGTSVTGELFF. The full variable domain, completed using reference TRBV7-3 and TRBJ2-2, is GAGVSQTPSNKVTEKGKYVELRCDPISGHTALYWYRQSLGQGPEFLIYFQGTGAADDSGLPNDRFFAVRPEGSVSTLKIQRTERGDSAVYLCASSLGTSVTGELFFGEGSRLTVL.

The chain uses TRBV28 and TRBJ1-5, with D maybe TRBD1 (5 bases). V lost 8 bases, J lost 3 bases, and 11 bases lay in between. This CDR3 is built from 13 residues. Germline V lookup: CDR1 MDHEN, CDR2 SYDVKM. CDR3 nucleotides: TGTGCCAGCGGCCGGGACCTCAATCAGCCCCAGCATTTT. This encodes CASGRDLNQPQHF.

The DNA for the CDR3 is TGTGCCAGCAGTCCAGGACAGGGTGGAGGAAACACCATATATTTT. Its translation is CASSPGQGGGNTIYF. The V gene is TRBV6-5, the J gene TRBJ1-3, with 8 nucleotides matching TRBD1. Trimming cost V 5 bases and J 4 bases; bases outside gene matches: 7. The CDR3 covers 15 residues. Germline-derived CDR1 and CDR2 are MNHEY and SVGAGI.

This clone was seen a handful of times. CDR3 sequence reads: CASTGELNTEAFF. Here the CDR3 DNA reads TGCGCCAGCACCGGGGAACTGAACACTGAAGCTTTCTTT. The chain has TRBV10-1 and TRBJ1-1, with D hard to call. Looked up from germline, CDR1 is WNHNN and CDR2 is SYGVQD (reference sequence). V lost 7 bases to trimming and J lost 0 bases, with 9 bases between them. There are 13 residues in the CDR3.

J is TRBJ1-1 and V is TRBV7-9; no reliable D call. This CDR3 contains 17 residues. The germline CDR1 and CDR2 sequences are SEHNR and FQNEAQ (reference sequence). V lost 2 bases to trimming and J lost 1 base, with 17 bases between them. The CDR3 region is CASSLLAGPRGNTEAFF. The CDR3 region has the DNA TGTGCCAGCAGCTTATTGGCAGGACCCCGCGGGAACACTGAAGCTTTCTTT.

The chain links TRBV5-8 to TRBJ1-1; the match to TRBD1 covers 7 bases. This CDR3 has 14 residues. V shed 4 bases, J shed 4 bases, and the junction held 7 bases outside the gene matches. The germline CDR1 and CDR2 sequences are SGHTS and YDEGEE. CDR3 residues: CASSPWTGRTEAFF. The CDR3 coding sequence is TGTGCCAGCAGCCCTTGGACAGGTCGCACTGAAGCTTTCTTT.

This clone was observed once. The chain combines TRBV5-1 with TRBJ1-1; no definite D call. From germline, CDR1 is SGHRS and CDR2 YFSETQ. The CDR3 runs 12 residues. V was pared by 2 bases and J by 4 bases, with 6 bases between. CDR3 sequence reads: CASSFMGTEAFF. As DNA, the CDR3 is TGCGCCAGCAGCTTTATGGGCACTGAAGCTTTCTTT.

V usage is TRBV29-1 and J usage is TRBJ1-2; D gene ambiguous. CDR3 length: 12 residues. Germline values: CDR1 SQVTM, CDR2 ANQGSEA. Trimming stripped 6 bases from V and 5 bases from J, with 13 bases between. CDR3 amino acids: CSVGEGQYGYTF. The CDR3 DNA follows: TGCAGCGTAGGAGAGGGCCAGTATGGCTACACCTTC.

The rearrangement joins TRBV15 to TRBJ2-1; D gene unclear. The CDR3 totals 16 residues. V lost 0 bases, J lost 8 bases, and 17 bases lay in between. The germline gives CDR1 LNHNV, CDR2 YYDKDF (reference sequence). The CDR3, as DNA: TGTGCCACCAGCAGAGAGGGCGGCCGAGCTGCCGATGAGCAGTTCTTC. Protein sequence: CATSREGGRAADEQFF.

This rearrangement joins TRBV11-2 to TRBJ2-1; D unclear. The germline V gene has CDR1 SGHAT and CDR2 FQNNGV. V shed 6 bases and J shed 0 bases, with 9 bases lying between them. The CDR3 is made up of 14 amino acids. CDR3 nucleotides: TGTGCCAGCAGGCAGCAGAGCTCCTACAATGAGCAGTTCTTC. The encoded protein is CASRQQSSYNEQFF.

In DNA form, the CDR3 reads TGCGCCAGCAGTGGGGGTCCGGCGGGAGGCTACAATGAGCAGTTCTTC. Its protein is CASSGGPAGGYNEQFF. This rearrangement joins TRBV10-1 to TRBJ2-1, with TRBD2 matching over 8 bases. This CDR3 has 16 amino acids. The germline gives CDR1 WNHNN, CDR2 SYGVQD (reference sequence). V lost 4 bases and J lost 3; bases outside the gene matches: 8.

The CDR3 region has the DNA TGTGCCAGCAGCATGGGGACAGCCTACAATGAGCAGTTCTTC. Its translation: CASSMGTAYNEQFF. V gene TRBV28 combines with J gene TRBJ2-1; 7 bases line up with TRBD1. The trim removed 6 bases at V and 2 bases at J, leaving 4 bases unmatched. Germline CDR1 MDHEN, CDR2 SYDVKM. This CDR3 has 14 amino acids.

The rearrangement uses TRBV7-5 and TRBJ2-1; the table gives TRBD2 as D, unverified against the DNA. TRBV7-5 is shown as a pseudogene. The CDR3 spans 17 residues. CDR3 loop: CVRSSPLGGGLYNEQFF. The CDR3 bases are TGTGTCAGAAGTTCCCCCTTGGGGGGGGGCCTCTACAATGAGCAGTTCTTC.

This clone was recorded only once. The V call is TRBV7-3, the J call TRBJ1-1; TRBD1 might be the D (5 bases). V gave up 5 bases and J gave up 1 base, with 8 bases separating them. The CDR3 consists of 13 residues. Germline V gives CDR1 SGHTA, CDR2 FQGTGA. The CDR3 coding sequence is TGTGCCAGCAGCAGGGACTGGAACACTGAAGCTTTCTTT. Its protein product is CASSRDWNTEAFF. The whole variable domain, filled in from reference TRBV7-3 and TRBJ1-1, reads GAGVSQTPSNKVTEKGKYVELRCDPISGHTALYWYRQSLGQGPEFLIYFQGTGAADDSGLPNDRFFAVRPEGSVSTLKIQRTERGDSAVYLCASSRDWNTEAFFGQGTRLTVV.

The rearrangement links TRBV7-6 to TRBJ1-3, with no clear D. Germline lookup yields CDR1 SGHVS and CDR2 FNYEAQ. Trimming cost V 1 base and J 4 bases, with 8 bases left between them. The CDR3 is made up of 14 amino acids. CDR3 residues: CASSLVTNGNTIYF. The CDR3 DNA reads as TGTGCCAGCAGCTTAGTAACTAACGGAAACACCATATATTTT.

The V call is TRBV2, the J call TRBJ2-7; no firm D call. Trimming stripped 5 bases from V and 5 bases from J, with 13 bases between. CDR1 SNHLY and CDR2 FYNNEI come from the germline V gene. CDR3 length: 13 amino acids. The CDR3 nucleotides read TGTGCCAGCAGTCAGGACCTGGGCGACGAGCAGTACTTC. It is translated as CASSQDLGDEQYF. The full variable domain, with the rest looked up from reference TRBV2 and TRBJ2-7, is EPEVTQTPSHQVTQMGQEVILRCVPISNHLYFYWYRQILGQKVEFLVSFYNNEISEKSEIFDDQFSVERPDGSNFTLKIRSTKLEDSAMYFCASSQDLGDEQYFGPGTRLTVT.